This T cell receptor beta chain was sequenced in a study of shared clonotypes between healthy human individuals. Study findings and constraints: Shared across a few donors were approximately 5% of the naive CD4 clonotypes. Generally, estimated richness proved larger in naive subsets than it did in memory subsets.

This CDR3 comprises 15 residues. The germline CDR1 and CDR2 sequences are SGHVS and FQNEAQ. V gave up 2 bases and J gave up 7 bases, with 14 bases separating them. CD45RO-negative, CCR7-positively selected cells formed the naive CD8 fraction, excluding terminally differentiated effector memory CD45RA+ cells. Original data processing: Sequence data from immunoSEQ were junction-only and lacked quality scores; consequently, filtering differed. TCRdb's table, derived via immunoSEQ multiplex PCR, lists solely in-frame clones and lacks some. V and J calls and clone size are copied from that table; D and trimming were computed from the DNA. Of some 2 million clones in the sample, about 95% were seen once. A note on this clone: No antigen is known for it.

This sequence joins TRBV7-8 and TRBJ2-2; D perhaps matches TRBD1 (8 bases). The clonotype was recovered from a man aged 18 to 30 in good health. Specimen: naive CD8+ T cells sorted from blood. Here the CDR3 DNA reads TGTGCCAGCAGCTTAAGGACAGGGAGGGTCGGGGAGCTGTTTTTT. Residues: CASSLRTGRVGELFF.